These T cell receptor beta chains were read from a single sample in a study of early T cells in non-severe SARS-CoV-2 infection. Each CDR3 protein gets one entry after TCRdb re-called the 5' RACE reads with MiXCR. The sample holds around 77,000 distinct CDR3 sequences, roughly a tenth seen once. The sequencing here drew on whole blood, taken at baseline. The source of these receptors is an adult who was a healthcare worker with PCR-confirmed SARS-CoV-2 infection or an uninfected control (not recorded which). Each CDR3 is given with its conserved first and last residue. D genes are given only for firm matches. Only part of the rows carry a size: once, few, many, or a class if the clone is expanded.

abundance: .
v_gene: TRBV9
d_gene: .
j_gene: TRBJ2-1
CDR3aa: CASSVGRGAEQFF
CDR3nt: TGTGCCAGCAGCGTAGGCAGGGGGGCTGAGCAGTTCTTC

abundance: many
v_gene: TRBV7-9
d_gene: TRBD1
j_gene: TRBJ1-1
CDR3aa: CASSSNSPGQGTEAFF
CDR3nt: TGTGCCAGCAGCTCGAACTCTCCGGGACAGGGCACTGAAGCTTTCTTT

abundance: medium-sized
v_gene: TRBV7-9
d_gene: .
j_gene: TRBJ2-3
CDR3aa: CASSLPRDSPTDTQYF
CDR3nt: TGTGCCAGCAGCTTACCCCGGGACTCACCCACAGATACGCAGTATTTT

abundance: few
v_gene: TRBV4-1
d_gene: TRBD2
j_gene: TRBJ2-6
CDR3aa: CASSQDWGREGTGANVLTF
CDR3nt: TGCGCCAGCAGCCAAGATTGGGGCAGGGAGGGAACTGGGGCCAACGTCCTGACTTTC

abundance: many
v_gene: TRBV29-1
d_gene: TRBD1
j_gene: TRBJ2-7
CDR3aa: CSVEVTGQGAGEQYF
CDR3nt: TGCAGCGTTGAAGTTACAGGACAGGGGGCGGGAGAGCAGTACTTC

abundance: few
v_gene: TRBV20-1
d_gene: TRBD1
j_gene: TRBJ1-4
CDR3aa: CSASSGTGLTEKLFF
CDR3nt: TGCAGTGCTAGCAGCGGGACAGGGTTAACAGAAAAACTGTTTTTT

abundance: few
v_gene: TRBV4-3
d_gene: .
j_gene: TRBJ1-4
CDR3aa: CASSQQLATNEKLFF
CDR3nt: TGCGCCAGCAGCCAACAGCTTGCAACTAATGAAAAACTGTTTTTT

abundance: many
v_gene: TRBV14
d_gene: TRBD2
j_gene: TRBJ2-7
CDR3aa: CASSPTMGRSGGSLGEQYF
CDR3nt: TGTGCCAGCAGCCCGACCATGGGGCGTAGCGGGGGCTCCTTGGGTGAGCAGTACTTC

abundance: few
v_gene: TRBV6-2/TRBV6-3
d_gene: .
j_gene: TRBJ2-7
CDR3aa: CASSYSAHEQYF
CDR3nt: TGTGCCAGCAGTTACTCAGCCCACGAGCAGTACTTC

abundance: .
v_gene: TRBV12-3/TRBV12-4
d_gene: .
j_gene: TRBJ1-2
CDR3aa: CASSLGWGGYGYTF
CDR3nt: TGTGCCAGCAGTTTGGGGTGGGGAGGCTATGGCTACACCTTC

abundance: .
v_gene: TRBV18
d_gene: .
j_gene: TRBJ2-7
CDR3aa: CASSPSGVDEQYF
CDR3nt: TGTGCCAGCTCCCCGTCAGGGGTGGACGAGCAGTACTTC

abundance: .
v_gene: TRBV25-1
d_gene: .
j_gene: TRBJ1-1
CDR3aa: CASSGLEGREAFF
CDR3nt: TGTGCCAGCAGTGGATTAGAGGGGCGAGAAGCTTTCTTT

abundance: many
v_gene: TRBV19
d_gene: TRBD2
j_gene: TRBJ2-1
CDR3aa: CASSPGTSGPLGNEQFF
CDR3nt: TGTGCCAGTAGCCCCGGGACTAGCGGACCATTGGGCAATGAGCAGTTCTTC

abundance: .
v_gene: TRBV5-4
d_gene: .
j_gene: TRBJ1-2
CDR3aa: CASSLDSRAKGLRGYTF
CDR3nt: TGTGCCAGCAGCTTGGATTCTCGGGCTAAAGGGCTCAGGGGCTACACCTTC

abundance: many
v_gene: TRBV18
d_gene: TRBD1
j_gene: TRBJ2-1
CDR3aa: CASSPQGTGANEQFF
CDR3nt: TGTGCCAGCTCACCTCAGGGGACAGGGGCCAATGAGCAGTTCTTC

abundance: .
v_gene: TRBV11-2
d_gene: .
j_gene: TRBJ2-1
CDR3aa: CASSLDIGLHNEQFF
CDR3nt: TGTGCCAGCAGCTTAGATATAGGACTCCACAATGAGCAGTTCTTC

abundance: .
v_gene: TRBV20-1
d_gene: .
j_gene: TRBJ1-4
CDR3aa: CSAPTTLGEKLFF
CDR3nt: TGCAGTGCTCCAACAACTCTAGGGGAAAAACTGTTTTTT

abundance: many
v_gene: TRBV5-6
d_gene: .
j_gene: TRBJ1-2
CDR3aa: CASRQGHYGYTF
CDR3nt: TGTGCCAGCAGACAGGGCCACTATGGCTACACCTTC

abundance: few
v_gene: TRBV20-1
d_gene: .
j_gene: TRBJ2-1
CDR3aa: CSAGNNEQFF
CDR3nt: TGCAGTGCGGGAAACAATGAGCAGTTCTTC

abundance: few
v_gene: TRBV5-1
d_gene: .
j_gene: TRBJ2-1
CDR3aa: CASSLAASGWNNEQFF
CDR3nt: TGCGCCAGCAGCTTGGCCGCCTCGGGGTGGAACAATGAGCAGTTCTTC

abundance: .
v_gene: TRBV7-9
d_gene: .
j_gene: TRBJ1-1
CDR3aa: CASSSQGVRTEAFF
CDR3nt: TGTGCCAGCAGCTCACAGGGAGTGAGAACTGAAGCTTTCTTT

abundance: few
v_gene: TRBV6-2/TRBV6-3
d_gene: .
j_gene: TRBJ2-5
CDR3aa: CASKLTGGETQYF
CDR3nt: TGTGCCAGCAAGTTAACCGGTGGCGAGACCCAGTACTTC

abundance: many
v_gene: TRBV12-3/TRBV12-4
d_gene: .
j_gene: TRBJ1-2
CDR3aa: CASSPRDGNYGYTF
CDR3nt: TGTGCCAGCAGTCCCCGGGACGGAAACTATGGCTACACCTTC

abundance: many
v_gene: TRBV5-1
d_gene: TRBD1
j_gene: TRBJ1-6
CDR3aa: CASRLPGQGNSPLHF
CDR3nt: TGCGCCAGCAGGCTGCCGGGACAGGGGAATTCACCCCTCCACTTT

abundance: few
v_gene: TRBV28
d_gene: TRBD2
j_gene: TRBJ2-3
CDR3aa: CASSFPGSGADTQYF
CDR3nt: TGTGCCAGCAGTTTCCCGGGCAGCGGGGCAGATACGCAGTATTTT

abundance: few
v_gene: TRBV19
d_gene: TRBD1
j_gene: TRBJ2-2
CDR3aa: CASSFNRGNGELFF
CDR3nt: TGTGCCAGTAGTTTCAACAGGGGAAACGGGGAGCTGTTTTTT

abundance: few
v_gene: TRBV25-1
d_gene: .
j_gene: TRBJ2-3
CDR3aa: CASSEGRGPPDTQYF
CDR3nt: TGTGCCAGCAGTGAGGGCAGGGGTCCCCCGGATACGCAGTATTTT

abundance: many
v_gene: TRBV28
d_gene: TRBD2
j_gene: TRBJ2-7
CDR3aa: CASSLSGGGEQYF
CDR3nt: TGTGCCAGCAGTTTAAGCGGGGGAGGCGAGCAGTACTTC

abundance: few
v_gene: TRBV5-6
d_gene: .
j_gene: TRBJ1-1
CDR3aa: CASSSRMIVGGEAFF
CDR3nt: TGTGCCAGCAGCTCAAGAATGATAGTAGGCGGTGAAGCTTTCTTT

abundance: few
v_gene: TRBV4-1
d_gene: TRBD1
j_gene: TRBJ2-5
CDR3aa: CASSQIRGTGVETQYF
CDR3nt: TGCGCCAGCAGCCAAATCCGCGGGACAGGGGTAGAGACCCAGTACTTC

abundance: many
v_gene: TRBV11-2
d_gene: .
j_gene: TRBJ2-3
CDR3aa: CASSPPGPWADTQYF
CDR3nt: TGTGCCAGCAGCCCTCCGGGGCCCTGGGCAGATACGCAGTATTTT

abundance: .
v_gene: TRBV7-3
d_gene: .
j_gene: TRBJ1-6
CDR3aa: CASSLGSNSPLHF
CDR3nt: TGTGCCAGCAGCTTAGGGTCTAATTCACCCCTCCACTTT

abundance: .
v_gene: TRBV18
d_gene: .
j_gene: TRBJ2-2
CDR3aa: CASSPSGVAAELFF
CDR3nt: TGTGCCAGCTCACCAAGTGGAGTAGCCGCGGAGCTGTTTTTT

abundance: many
v_gene: TRBV11-2
d_gene: TRBD1
j_gene: TRBJ2-7
CDR3aa: CASSLVGQAYEQYF
CDR3nt: TGTGCCAGCAGCTTAGTGGGACAGGCCTACGAGCAGTACTTC

abundance: .
v_gene: TRBV6-1
d_gene: .
j_gene: TRBJ2-7
CDR3aa: CAYANSLTYEQYF
CDR3nt: TGTGCCTACGCAAACTCACTAACCTACGAGCAGTACTTC

abundance: few
v_gene: TRBV3-1
d_gene: .
j_gene: TRBJ1-2
CDR3aa: CASSAQGGHGYTF
CDR3nt: TGTGCCAGCAGCGCACAGGGAGGTCACGGCTACACCTTC

abundance: few
v_gene: TRBV21-1
d_gene: .
j_gene: TRBJ2-7
CDR3aa: CASSKPLETSAYEQYF
CDR3nt: TGTGCCAGCAGCAAGCCTTTGGAGACCAGTGCCTACGAGCAGTACTTC

abundance: .
v_gene: TRBV20-1
d_gene: TRBD2
j_gene: TRBJ2-3
CDR3aa: CSAVEGSGGSTDTQYF
CDR3nt: TGCAGTGCTGTCGAAGGGTCGGGGGGGAGCACAGATACGCAGTATTTT

abundance: .
v_gene: TRBV6-5
d_gene: TRBD1
j_gene: TRBJ1-5
CDR3aa: CATGQGNQPQHF
CDR3nt: TGTGCCACCGGACAGGGAAATCAGCCCCAGCATTTT

abundance: few
v_gene: TRBV10-3
d_gene: TRBD2
j_gene: TRBJ2-3
CDR3aa: CATTGGGSTDTQYF
CDR3nt: TGTGCCACCACGGGCGGGGGTAGCACAGATACGCAGTATTTT

abundance: many
v_gene: TRBV3-1
d_gene: .
j_gene: TRBJ2-7
CDR3aa: CASSQGFRVYEQYF
CDR3nt: TGTGCCAGCAGCCAAGGTTTTAGGGTCTACGAGCAGTACTTC

abundance: .
v_gene: TRBV30
d_gene: .
j_gene: TRBJ1-3
CDR3aa: CAWSTGHHSGNTIYF
CDR3nt: TGTGCCTGGAGCACCGGACATCACTCTGGAAACACCATATATTTT

abundance: few
v_gene: TRBV7-2
d_gene: TRBD1
j_gene: TRBJ1-6
CDR3aa: CASSRQGINNSPLHF
CDR3nt: TGTGCCAGCAGTCGACAGGGAATCAATAATTCACCCCTCCACTTT

abundance: many
v_gene: TRBV10-3
d_gene: .
j_gene: TRBJ2-1
CDR3aa: CAIKGEGEQFF
CDR3nt: TGTGCCATCAAAGGCGAAGGGGAGCAGTTCTTC

abundance: many
v_gene: TRBV2
d_gene: .
j_gene: TRBJ1-4
CDR3aa: CASSSGKWGEKLFF
CDR3nt: TGTGCCAGCAGTTCAGGAAAGTGGGGCGAAAAACTGTTTTTT

abundance: many
v_gene: TRBV7-6
d_gene: .
j_gene: TRBJ2-3
CDR3aa: CASSLPQDTQYF
CDR3nt: TGTGCCAGCAGCCTCCCTCAGGATACGCAGTATTTT

abundance: many
v_gene: TRBV7-2
d_gene: .
j_gene: TRBJ1-1
CDR3aa: CASSLTGLVSTEAFF
CDR3nt: TGTGCCAGCAGCTTAACAGGGCTGGTGAGCACTGAAGCTTTCTTT

abundance: .
v_gene: TRBV19
d_gene: .
j_gene: TRBJ2-2
CDR3aa: CASSIQGTGELFF
CDR3nt: TGTGCCAGTAGTATACAGGGTACCGGGGAGCTGTTTTTT

abundance: .
v_gene: TRBV4-3
d_gene: .
j_gene: TRBJ1-5
CDR3aa: CASSQESQANQPQHF
CDR3nt: TGCGCCAGCAGCCAAGAGTCACAGGCCAATCAGCCCCAGCATTTT